Detailed here is one T cell receptor (beta chain). Its specificity is not known. The sample is drawn from a study of T cell responses to AZD1222 COVID-19 vaccine. Overall study findings and caveats: Repertoires were obtained only post-peak T cell response. Vaccine-related CD4 TCRs covered spike, predominating at 160-218 and 743-854. Seropositive at baseline were only 5 to 7 AZD1222 recipients.

V was clipped by 5 bases and J by 8 bases; unmatched bases: 6. Germline values: CDR1 PRHDT, CDR2 FYEKMQ (reference sequence). The CDR3 contains 13 residues. Profiled with immunoSEQ multiplex PCR; TCRdb holds only in-frame clones, not every one. The table includes approximately 140,000 clones, roughly 93% detected once. This sequence was found in an adult in good health. The V gene is TRBV13, the J gene TRBJ1-2; 9 bases match TRBD1. This material consisted of peripheral blood, taken on day 0 of AZD1222 vaccination. Here the CDR3 DNA reads TGTGCCAGCAGCCCTGGGACAGGGACGGGCTACACCTTC. Protein product: CASSPGTGTGYTF.